This TCR beta chain was captured in a study of sequential checkpoint blockade in melanoma. Across the whole study: Arm A got nivolumab then ipilimumab; arm B the reverse, 1:1. Each arm's sequence ended with maintenance nivolumab.

The assay was immunoSEQ multiplex PCR, and TCRdb's table has in-frame clones only and misses some. The data hold about 40,000 clones, with just over 85% observed a single time. Looked up from germline, CDR1 is SGDLS and CDR2 is YYNGEE. The length of the CDR3 is 17 residues. V trimming: 4 bases; J trimming: 5 bases; junction bases outside the gene matches: 15. Treatment meaning: randomized to nivolumab then ipilimumab (arm A) or the reverse (arm B). DNA-damaging chemotherapy had not been given to any patient beforehand. From thawed PBMCs, live CD3+CD8+ cells negative for CD19 and CD56 were sorted. This sequence joins TRBV9 and TRBJ2-1; 7 positions agree with TRBD2. The sequencing used CD8+ T cells sorted from blood (inferred from file names), collected from a patient given nivolumab and ipilimumab in sequence. This TCR was sampled from a human donor with melanoma. Here the CDR3 reads CASSSPSPAGSDNEQFF. CDR3 DNA sequence: TGTGCCAGCAGCTCCCCCTCCCCAGCGGGAAGTGACAATGAGCAGTTCTTC.